This T cell receptor (beta chain) was sequenced in a study of T cell repertoires in ileal Crohn's disease. Study overall: At postoperative colonoscopy, neoterminal ileum biopsies were taken as M6.

Findings and limits, study-wide: High-frequency clones were more common in sorted CD8 than CD4 cells. Every patient over 26.8% clonality showed endoscopic recurrence. Active smokers at surgery had more clonal expansions than non-smokers.

Trimming left V 6 bases short and J 2 bases short, with 7 bases between. Looked up from germline, CDR1 is SGHVS and CDR2 is FQNEAQ. CDR3 length: 12 amino acids. On this clone: Its cognate antigen is unknown.

The data were produced by immunoSEQ multiplex PCR, yet TCRdb's version contains in-frame clones alone and is incomplete. Among about 12,000 clones listed, approximately 78% were seen once. Time point in this sample: neoterminal ileum biopsy at postoperative endoscopy, about 6 months after surgery. The rearrangement links TRBV7-8 to TRBJ2-5, with TRBD2 as a possible D gene (6 bases). Sequencing used ileal tissue. This TCR was recovered from an adult with Crohn's disease. CDR3 loop: CASREGQETQYF. The CDR3 DNA sequence: TGTGCCAGCAGGGAGGGGCAAGAGACCCAGTACTTC.